This T cell receptor beta chain was sequenced for a study of blood T cells in healthy people across ages. Per sample, no less than 5 micrograms of total RNA were extracted. A second roughly 7 to 11 cycle PCR used barcoded and J-beta primers. TCRdb recomputed calls from the 5' RACE reads with MiXCR, one row per CDR3 protein. In the table there are more than 650,000 distinct CDR3 sequences, less than 70% of which are singletons. With 5 bases removed from V and 1 base from J, the gap between germline ends came to 12 bases. This CDR3 spans 14 amino acids. Per germline, CDR1 LGHDT and CDR2 YNNKEL (reference sequence).

This sequence was found in a man at least 80 years old in good health. The chain has TRBV3-1 and TRBJ2-7; D gene ambiguous. What was sequenced was blood. CDR3: CASSAAGVSYEQYF. CDR3 nucleotide sequence: TGTGCCAGCAGCGCGGCAGGAGTATCCTACGAGCAGTACTTC.